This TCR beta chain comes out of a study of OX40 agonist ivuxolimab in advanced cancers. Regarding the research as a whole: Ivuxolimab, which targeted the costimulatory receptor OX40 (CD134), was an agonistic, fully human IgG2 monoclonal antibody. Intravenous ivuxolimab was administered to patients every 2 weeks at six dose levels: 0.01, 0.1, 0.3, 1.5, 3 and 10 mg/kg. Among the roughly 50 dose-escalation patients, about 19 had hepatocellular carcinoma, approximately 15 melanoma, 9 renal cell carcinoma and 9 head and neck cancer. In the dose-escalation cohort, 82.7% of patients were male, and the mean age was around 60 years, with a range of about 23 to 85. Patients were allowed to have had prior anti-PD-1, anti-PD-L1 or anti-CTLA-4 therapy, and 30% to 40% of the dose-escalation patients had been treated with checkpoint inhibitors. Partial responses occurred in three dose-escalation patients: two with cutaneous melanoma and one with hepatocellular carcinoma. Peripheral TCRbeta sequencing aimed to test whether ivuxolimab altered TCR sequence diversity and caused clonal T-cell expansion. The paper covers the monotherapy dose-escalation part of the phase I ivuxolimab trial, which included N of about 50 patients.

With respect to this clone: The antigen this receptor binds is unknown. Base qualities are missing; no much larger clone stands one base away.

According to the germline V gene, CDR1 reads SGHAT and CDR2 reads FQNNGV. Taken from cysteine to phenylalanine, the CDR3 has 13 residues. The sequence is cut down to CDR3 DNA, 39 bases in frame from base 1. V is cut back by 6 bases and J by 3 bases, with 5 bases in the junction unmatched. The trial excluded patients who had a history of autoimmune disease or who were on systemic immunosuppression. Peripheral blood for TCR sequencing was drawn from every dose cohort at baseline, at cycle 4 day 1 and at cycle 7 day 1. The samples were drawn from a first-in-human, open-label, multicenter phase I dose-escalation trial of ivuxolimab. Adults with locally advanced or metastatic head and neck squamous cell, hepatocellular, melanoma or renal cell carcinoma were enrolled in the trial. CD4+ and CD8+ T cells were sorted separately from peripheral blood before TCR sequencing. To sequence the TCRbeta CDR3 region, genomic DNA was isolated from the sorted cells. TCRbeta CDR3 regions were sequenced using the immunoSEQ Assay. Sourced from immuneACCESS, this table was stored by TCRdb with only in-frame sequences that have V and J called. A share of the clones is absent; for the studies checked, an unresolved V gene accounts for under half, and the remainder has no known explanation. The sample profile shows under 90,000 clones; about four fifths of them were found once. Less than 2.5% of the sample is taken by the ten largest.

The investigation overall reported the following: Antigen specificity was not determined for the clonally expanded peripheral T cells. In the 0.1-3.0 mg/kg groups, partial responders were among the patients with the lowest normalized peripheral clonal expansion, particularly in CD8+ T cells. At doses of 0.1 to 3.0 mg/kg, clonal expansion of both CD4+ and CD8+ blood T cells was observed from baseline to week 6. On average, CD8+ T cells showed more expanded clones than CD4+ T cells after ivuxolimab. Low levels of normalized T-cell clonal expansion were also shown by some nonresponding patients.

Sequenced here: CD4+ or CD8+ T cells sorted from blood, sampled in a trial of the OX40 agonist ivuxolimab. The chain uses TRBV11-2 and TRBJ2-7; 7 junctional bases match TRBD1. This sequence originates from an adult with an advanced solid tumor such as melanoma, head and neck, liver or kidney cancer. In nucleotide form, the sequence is TGTGCCAGCAGTCAAGGGGGCCGCTACGAGCAGTACTTC. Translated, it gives CASSQGGRYEQYF.